This TCR beta chain was identified in a study of identical twins' blood T cells. The sample holds a few counts of this clonotype. MiXCR was run by TCRdb on the 5' RACE reads, yielding one entry per CDR3 protein. Of 300,000 to 450,000 distinct CDR3 sequences in the sample, more than 25% are singletons; the top ten hold 5.5% to 6.5%. Sample: PBMCs. This sequence originates from a woman aged 18-49 years in good health.

The CDR3 reads CASSPGPDPEAFF. CDR3 coding DNA: TGTGCCAGCAGCCCCGGGCCGGACCCTGAAGCTTTCTTT. The J gene is TRBJ1-1, the V gene TRBV6-1; D not certain. Between the trimmed V and J ends, which lost 6 bases and 6 bases, there was a span of 14 bases. CDR3 length: 13 amino acids. Germline CDR1 is MNHNS and CDR2 is SASEGT.